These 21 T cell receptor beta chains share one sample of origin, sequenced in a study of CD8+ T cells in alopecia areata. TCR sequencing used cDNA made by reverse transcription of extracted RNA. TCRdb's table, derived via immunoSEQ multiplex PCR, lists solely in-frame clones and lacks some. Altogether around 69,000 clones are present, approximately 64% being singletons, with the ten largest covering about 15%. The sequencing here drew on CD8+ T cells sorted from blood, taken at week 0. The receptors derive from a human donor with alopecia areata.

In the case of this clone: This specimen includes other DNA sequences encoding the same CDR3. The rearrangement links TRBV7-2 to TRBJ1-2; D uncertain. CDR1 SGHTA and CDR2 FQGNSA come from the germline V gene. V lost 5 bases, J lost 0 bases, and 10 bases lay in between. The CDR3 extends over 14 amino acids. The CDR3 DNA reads TGTGCCAGCAGCCCCGGAGGACCTAACTATGGCTACACCTTC. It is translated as CASSPGGPNYGYTF.

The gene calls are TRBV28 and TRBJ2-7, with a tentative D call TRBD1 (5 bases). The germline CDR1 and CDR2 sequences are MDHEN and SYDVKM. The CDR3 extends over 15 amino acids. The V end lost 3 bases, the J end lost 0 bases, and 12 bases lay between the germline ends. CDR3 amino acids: CASSFRGHASYEQYF. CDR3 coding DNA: TGTGCCAGCAGTTTTAGGGGCCACGCCTCCTACGAGCAGTACTTC.

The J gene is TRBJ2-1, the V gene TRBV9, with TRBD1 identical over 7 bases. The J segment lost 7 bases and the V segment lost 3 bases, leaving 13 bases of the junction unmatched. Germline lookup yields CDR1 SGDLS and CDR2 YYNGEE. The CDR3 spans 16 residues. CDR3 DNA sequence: TGTGCCAGCAGCGCCAAACAGGGGCTTCCTGATAATGAGCAGTTCTTC. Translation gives CASSAKQGLPDNEQFF.

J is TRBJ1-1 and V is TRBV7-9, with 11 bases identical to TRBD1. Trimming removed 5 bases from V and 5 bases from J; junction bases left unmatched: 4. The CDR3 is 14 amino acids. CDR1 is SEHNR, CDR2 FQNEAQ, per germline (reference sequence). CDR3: CASSVRDRGTEAFF. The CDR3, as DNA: TGTGCCAGCAGCGTCCGGGACAGGGGGACTGAAGCTTTCTTT.

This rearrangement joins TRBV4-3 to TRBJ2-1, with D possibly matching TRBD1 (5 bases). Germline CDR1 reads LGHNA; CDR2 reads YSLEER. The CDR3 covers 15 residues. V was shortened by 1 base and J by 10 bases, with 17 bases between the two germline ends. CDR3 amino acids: CASSQGIVGLGEQFF. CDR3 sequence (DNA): TGCGCCAGCAGCCAAGGGATTGTGGGGCTGGGGGAGCAGTTCTTC.

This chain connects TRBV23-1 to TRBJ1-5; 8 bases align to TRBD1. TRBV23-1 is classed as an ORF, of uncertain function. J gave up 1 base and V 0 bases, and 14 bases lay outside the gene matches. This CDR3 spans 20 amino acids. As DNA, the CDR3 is TGCGCCAGCAGTCAATCGAGGCAGGGGGCGGCCCCATGGAGCAATCAGCCCCAGCATTTT. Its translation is CASSQSRQGAAPWSNQPQHF.

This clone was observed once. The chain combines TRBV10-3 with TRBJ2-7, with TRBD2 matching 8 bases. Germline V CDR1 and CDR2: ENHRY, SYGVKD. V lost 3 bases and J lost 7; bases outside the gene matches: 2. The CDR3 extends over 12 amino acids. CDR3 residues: CAISEAGVEQYF. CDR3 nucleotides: TGTGCCATCAGTGAAGCGGGAGTGGAGCAGTACTTC.

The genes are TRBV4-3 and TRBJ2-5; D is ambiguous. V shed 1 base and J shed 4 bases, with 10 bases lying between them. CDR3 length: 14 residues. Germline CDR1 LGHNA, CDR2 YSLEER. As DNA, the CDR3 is TGCGCCAGCAGCCAAGTTCGGTTTGGAGAGACCCAGTACTTC. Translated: CASSQVRFGETQYF.

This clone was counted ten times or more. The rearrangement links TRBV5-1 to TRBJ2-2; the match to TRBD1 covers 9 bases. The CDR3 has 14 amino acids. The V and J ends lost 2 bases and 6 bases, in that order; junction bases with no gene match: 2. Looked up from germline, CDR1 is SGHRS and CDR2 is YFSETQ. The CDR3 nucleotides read TGCGCCAGCAGCTTTCGACAGGGGGCCGGGGAGCTGTTTTTT. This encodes CASSFRQGAGELFF.

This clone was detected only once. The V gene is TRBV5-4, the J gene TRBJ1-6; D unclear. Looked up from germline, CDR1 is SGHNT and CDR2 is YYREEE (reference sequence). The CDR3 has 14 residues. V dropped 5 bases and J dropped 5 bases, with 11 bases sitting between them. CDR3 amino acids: CASSPDGNNSPLHF. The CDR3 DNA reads TGTGCCAGCAGTCCCGACGGAAATAATTCACCCCTCCACTTT.

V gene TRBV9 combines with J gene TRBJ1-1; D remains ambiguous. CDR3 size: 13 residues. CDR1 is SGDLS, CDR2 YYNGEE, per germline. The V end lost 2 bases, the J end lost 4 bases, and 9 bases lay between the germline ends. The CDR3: CASSVGRVTEAFF. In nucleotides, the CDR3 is TGTGCCAGCAGCGTTGGCCGGGTCACTGAAGCTTTCTTT.

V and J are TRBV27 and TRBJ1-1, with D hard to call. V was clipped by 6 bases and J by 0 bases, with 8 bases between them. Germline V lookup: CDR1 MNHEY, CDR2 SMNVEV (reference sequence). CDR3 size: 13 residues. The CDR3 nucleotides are TGTGCCAGCAGGCTCAGGATGAACACTGAAGCTTTCTTT. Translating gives CASRLRMNTEAFF.

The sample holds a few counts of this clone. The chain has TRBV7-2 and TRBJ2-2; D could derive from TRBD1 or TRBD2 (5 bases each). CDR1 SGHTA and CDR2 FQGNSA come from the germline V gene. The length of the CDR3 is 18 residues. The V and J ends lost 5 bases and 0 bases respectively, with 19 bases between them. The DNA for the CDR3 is TGTGCCAGCAGCCCCTGGGGTCGGGGCGCTACGAACACCGGGGAGCTGTTTTTT. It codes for CASSPWGRGATNTGELFF.

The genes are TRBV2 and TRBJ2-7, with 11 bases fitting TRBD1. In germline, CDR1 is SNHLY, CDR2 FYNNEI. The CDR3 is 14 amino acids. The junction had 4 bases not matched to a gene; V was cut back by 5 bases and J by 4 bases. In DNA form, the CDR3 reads TGTGCCAGCAGTTCGGACAGGGGGCAGTACGAGCAGTACTTC. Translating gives CASSSDRGQYEQYF. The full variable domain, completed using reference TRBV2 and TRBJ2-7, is EPEVTQTPSHQVTQMGQEVILRCVPISNHLYFYWYRQILGQKVEFLVSFYNNEISEKSEIFDDQFSVERPDGSNFTLKIRSTKLEDSAMYFCASSSDRGQYEQYFGPGTRLTVT.

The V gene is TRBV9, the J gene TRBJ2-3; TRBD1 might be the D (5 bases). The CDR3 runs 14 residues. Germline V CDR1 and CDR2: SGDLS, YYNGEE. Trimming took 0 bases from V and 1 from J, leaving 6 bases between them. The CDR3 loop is CASSVEGGTDTQYF. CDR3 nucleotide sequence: TGTGCCAGCAGCGTAGAAGGGGGCACAGATACGCAGTATTTT.

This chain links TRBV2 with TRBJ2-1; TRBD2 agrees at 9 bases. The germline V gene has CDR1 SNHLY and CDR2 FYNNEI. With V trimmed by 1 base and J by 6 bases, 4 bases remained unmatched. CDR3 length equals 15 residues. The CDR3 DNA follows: TGTGCCAGCAGTGAAGATAGCGGGAGTATCAATGAGCAGTTCTTC. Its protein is CASSEDSGSINEQFF.

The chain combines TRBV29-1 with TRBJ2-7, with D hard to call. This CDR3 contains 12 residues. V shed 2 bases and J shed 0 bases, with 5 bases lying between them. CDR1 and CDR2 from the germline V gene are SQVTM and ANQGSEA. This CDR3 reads CSVESSSYEQYF. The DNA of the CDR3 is TGCAGCGTTGAATCGTCCTCCTACGAGCAGTACTTC.

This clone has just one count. The CDR3 sequence: CATSRLAGYGDEQFF. As DNA, the CDR3 is TGTGCCACCAGCCGCCTAGCGGGGTACGGCGATGAGCAGTTCTTC. V usage is TRBV15 and J usage is TRBJ2-1, with 9 bases aligning to TRBD2. The V segment lost 5 bases and the J segment 8 bases; nucleotides outside the gene matches: 10. This CDR3 contains 15 residues. Germline CDR1 reads LNHNV; CDR2 reads YYDKDF (reference sequence).

The CDR3 region has the DNA TGCAGCGTTCCACAGGGAAAGGCCGGGGAGCTGTTTTTT. Amino acid sequence: CSVPQGKAGELFF. The chain carries TRBV29-1 and TRBJ2-2; perhaps TRBD1 as D (6 bases). The germline gives CDR1 SQVTM, CDR2 ANQGSEA. This CDR3 region has 13 residues. Trimming pared 5 bases from V and 6 bases from J, leaving 13 bases between.

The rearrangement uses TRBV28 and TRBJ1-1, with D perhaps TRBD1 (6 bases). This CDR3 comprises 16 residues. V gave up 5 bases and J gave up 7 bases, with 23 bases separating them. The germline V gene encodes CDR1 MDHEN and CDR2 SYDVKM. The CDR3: CASSGIQGRAFLEAFF. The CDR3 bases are TGTGCCAGCAGTGGTATACAGGGACGAGCTTTTCTTGAAGCTTTCTTT. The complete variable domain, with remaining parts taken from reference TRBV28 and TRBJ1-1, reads DVKVTQSSRYLVKRTGEKVFLECVQDMDHENMFWYRQDPGLGLRLIYFSYDVKMKEKGDIPEGYSVSREKKERFSLILESASTNQTSMYLCASSGIQGRAFLEAFFGQGTRLTVV.

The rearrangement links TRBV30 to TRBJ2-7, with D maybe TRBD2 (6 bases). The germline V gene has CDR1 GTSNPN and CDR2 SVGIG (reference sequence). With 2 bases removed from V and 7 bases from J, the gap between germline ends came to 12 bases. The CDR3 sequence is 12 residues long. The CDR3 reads CAWSYLGGEQYF. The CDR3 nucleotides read TGTGCCTGGAGTTACCTCGGGGGAGAGCAGTACTTC.